This T cell receptor (beta chain) was sequenced for a study of CD8 T cells in Susac syndrome. Study-wide points: Regarding the TCR sequencing and HLA analysis, the study admitted that a relatively small number of individuals were involved.

When the RNA was reverse transcribed, random hexamers were used with an input of about 0.5 to 1 ug. TCRdb redid the calling of the immunoSEQ multiplex PCR reads with MiXCR, one entry per CDR3 protein. The sample yields about 150,000 distinct CDR3 sequences, roughly 94% seen once. Sequencing targeted TCR beta in blood CD8+ and CD4+ T cells. The healthy controls were matched to patients by age and sex. Negative isolation was used for CD8+ and CD4+ T cells, and FACS enrichment was applied to TEMRA cells. This CDR3 comprises 12 residues. V lost 0 bases to trimming and J lost 9 bases, with 6 bases between them. CDR1 and CDR2 (germline): KGHSH, LQKENI. As to this clonotype: The antigen is undetermined.

The TCR originated in a human donor in good health. The material sequenced was CD4+ T cells from PBMCs. The genes are TRBV18 and TRBJ2-1; D uncertain. The CDR3 region has the DNA TGTGCCAGCTCACCACCGTGGGGTGAGCAGTTCTTC. Encoded protein: CASSPPWGEQFF.